The 26 T cell receptor beta chains below come from one sample, sequenced in a study of post-analysis software for immune sequencing data. These receptors' targets are unknown. Whole-study findings and limits: TRBV5-6, TRBV5-1 and TRBV20-1 were among several TRBV segments more frequent in patients than controls.

The authors incorporated unique molecular identifiers into the TCR beta cDNA libraries. Each CDR3 protein gets one entry after TCRdb re-called the PCR reads with MiXCR. Found here are around 770,000 distinct CDR3 sequences, about 45% of them singletons; the top ten hold approximately 5%. Sequencing was performed on blood. The receptors come from a girl aged 10 to 17 with multiple sclerosis.

This chain uses TRBV15 with TRBJ1-1; perhaps TRBD1 as D (5 bases). V lost 0 bases and J lost 11, with 10 bases in between. The CDR3 contains 12 residues. Germline V lookup: CDR1 LNHNV, CDR2 YYDKDF (reference sequence). CDR3 coding DNA: TGTGCCACCAGCAGAGATGGGGGGACTGCTTTCTTT. Translating it yields CATSRDGGTAFF.

This clonotype was detected a few times. The chain is built from TRBV12-3 or TRBV12-4 and TRBJ2-3; D ambiguous. This CDR3 region has 14 residues. Between the trimmed V and J ends, which lost 3 bases and 2 bases, there was a span of 9 bases. The CDR3: CASSLDGNTDTQYF. As DNA, the CDR3 is TGTGCCAGCAGTTTGGATGGAAACACAGATACGCAGTATTTT.

This chain uses TRBV7-6 with TRBJ2-1, with 7 nucleotides matching TRBD2. This CDR3 spans 17 amino acids. Germline loops: CDR1 SGHVS, CDR2 FNYEAQ. V was clipped by 2 bases and J by 3 bases; unmatched bases: 10. CDR3 in amino acids: CASSLNVDGGIYNEQFF. CDR3 in DNA: TGTGCCAGCAGCTTAAATGTAGACGGGGGGATCTACAATGAGCAGTTCTTC.

V usage is TRBV7-9 and J usage is TRBJ1-2, with TRBD1 identical over 8 bases. V was clipped by 0 bases and J by 6 bases; unmatched bases: 6. The germline V gene has CDR1 SEHNR and CDR2 FQNEAQ (reference sequence). The CDR3 extends over 15 amino acids. This chain's CDR3 is CASSLADRDSHGYTF. The DNA for the CDR3 is TGTGCCAGCAGCTTAGCGGACAGGGACTCGCATGGCTACACCTTC.

This clonotype was observed a handful of times. V is TRBV25-1 and J is TRBJ2-4, with D unclear. The CDR3 loop spans 11 amino acids. V was cut by 3 bases and J by 8 bases, with 5 bases left in between. From germline, CDR1 is MGHDK and CDR2 SYGVNS. The CDR3 sequence: CASSDMHIQYF. In nucleotides, the CDR3 is TGTGCCAGCAGTGATATGCACATTCAGTACTTC.

This clonotype was seen a few times. V is TRBV18 and J is TRBJ1-1; no reliable D call. Germline V gene lookup returns CDR1 KGHSH and CDR2 LQKENI. The CDR3 has 12 amino acids. Trimming left V 2 bases short and J 4 bases short, with 5 bases between. The CDR3 loop reads CASSPITTEAFF. The CDR3 bases are TGTGCCAGCTCACCAATTACCACTGAAGCTTTCTTT.

This clonotype was observed a few times. V gene TRBV11-2 combines with J gene TRBJ2-4; TRBD1 agrees at 8 bases. The CDR3 covers 16 residues. Trimming removed 1 base from V and 3 bases from J; junction bases left unmatched: 5. Germline CDR1 is SGHAT and CDR2 is FQNNGV. CDR3 residues: CASSLVRGQGKNIQYF. CDR3 nucleotides: TGTGCCAGCAGCTTAGTGAGAGGACAGGGCAAAAACATTCAGTACTTC.

This clonotype occurred a few times. V gene TRBV20-1 combines with J gene TRBJ1-2; D is uncertain. The germline V gene encodes CDR1 DFQATT and CDR2 SNEGSKA (reference sequence). CDR3 length equals 11 residues. V was trimmed by 5 bases and J by 8 bases, leaving 12 bases between them. CDR3 DNA: TGCAGTGCTTCGGAGTTGGTAGGCTACACCTTC. Its translation: CSASELVGYTF.

The chain employs TRBV6-5 and TRBJ2-7, with D tentatively TRBD1 (5 bases). In germline, CDR1 is MNHEY, CDR2 SVGAGI. Trimming took off 6 bases at V and 4 bases at J, with 19 bases between the two ends. The CDR3 is 15 amino acids. The CDR3 is CASSPWLGVGYEQYF. The DNA for the CDR3 is TGTGCCAGCAGCCCATGGTTAGGGGTAGGTTACGAGCAGTACTTC.

The gene calls are TRBV12-3 or TRBV12-4 and TRBJ2-7, with D possibly being TRBD1 or TRBD2 (5 bases each). Trimming removed 2 bases at V and 1 base at J, with 9 bases between. This CDR3 has 14 amino acids. The CDR3 region has the DNA TGTGCCAGCAGTTTATGGGGGAATTCCTACGAGCAGTACTTC. This encodes CASSLWGNSYEQYF.

The V and J genes are TRBV6-5 and TRBJ2-3; 8 bases are shared with TRBD1. The V segment lost 5 bases and the J segment 6 bases; nucleotides outside the gene matches: 7. Germline V CDR1 and CDR2: MNHEY, SVGAGI. The CDR3 totals 14 residues. The CDR3 loop is CASSRTGPPDTQYF. CDR3 nucleotides: TGTGCCAGCAGTCGGACAGGGCCGCCGGATACGCAGTATTTT.

The rearrangement links TRBV12-3 or TRBV12-4 to TRBJ2-5, with 8 bases lining up with TRBD1. J lost 4 bases, V lost 6 bases, and 7 bases had no gene match. CDR3 length: 14 amino acids. DNA of the CDR3: TGTGCCAGCAGCGGGACAGGCCGCCGAGAGACCCAGTACTTC. It yields the protein CASSGTGRRETQYF.

The chain employs TRBV6-5 and TRBJ2-4; possible D gene TRBD2, 6 bases. The CDR3 loop spans 14 amino acids. Trimming shortened V by 6 bases and J by 3 bases, and 12 bases separated the two germline ends. Germline CDR1 and CDR2: MNHEY and SVGAGI. Here the CDR3 DNA reads TGTGCCAGCAGCCTGGGGGGAGTCAAAAACATTCAGTACTTC. Translation: CASSLGGVKNIQYF.

This clonotype was counted only a few times. The V and J genes are TRBV29-1 and TRBJ2-1; D gene ambiguous. The germline gives CDR1 SQVTM, CDR2 ANQGSEA. This CDR3 is built from 12 residues. V lost 5 bases to trimming and J lost 5 bases, with 10 bases between them. The CDR3 spells CSVNGLNNEQFF. The CDR3 coding sequence is TGCAGCGTTAACGGGCTGAACAATGAGCAGTTCTTC.

This clonotype was seen a single time. The chain joins TRBV4-1 to TRBJ2-1; D remains unclear. In germline, CDR1 is MGHRA, CDR2 YSYEKL. This CDR3 has 11 residues. V dropped 6 bases and J dropped 7 bases, with 7 bases sitting between them. The CDR3 region has the DNA TGCGCCAGCAGTCACAGTAATGAGCAGTTCTTC. It specifies CASSHSNEQFF.

The V call is TRBV7-8, the J call TRBJ1-6; D is uncertain. This CDR3 region has 17 residues. Germline V gene sequence: CDR1 SGHVS, CDR2 FQNEAQ. V gave up 5 bases and J gave up 3 bases, with 17 bases separating them. CDR3 in DNA: TGTGCCAGCAGCGGAGACGACATCGAATTCTATAATTCACCCCTCCACTTT. Translation: CASSGDDIEFYNSPLHF.

A few counts support this clonotype. The genes are TRBV6-2 or TRBV6-3 and TRBJ2-5; TRBD1 aligns across 7 bases. Germline-derived CDR1 and CDR2 are MNHEY and SVGEGT. V dropped 1 base and J dropped 1; count of bases not matched to a gene: 0. The CDR3 is 14 residues long. CDR3 nucleotides: TGTGCCAGCAGTTACTGGGACAGCCAAGAGACCCAGTACTTC. Its protein product is CASSYWDSQETQYF.

Concerning this clonotype: Germline and junction disagree at one end, which may indicate a read error. This chain joins TRBV7-9 and TRBJ2-1; possible D gene TRBD1, 5 bases. Per germline, CDR1 SEHNR and CDR2 FQNEAQ (reference sequence). There are 15 residues in the CDR3. CDR3 sequence reads: CASSLGQGAYNKQFF. DNA of the CDR3: TGTGCCAGCAGCTTAGGGCAGGGTGCCTACAATAAGCAGTTCTTC.

This clonotype occurred a few times. The gene calls are TRBV30 and TRBJ2-1; 8 bases align to TRBD1. This CDR3 has 13 amino acids. Trimming removed 2 bases from V and 8 bases from J; junction bases left unmatched: 5. Germline V gene data show CDR1 as GTSNPN and CDR2 as SVGIG (reference sequence). The CDR3 DNA follows: TGTGCCTGGAGTCGGACAGGGTTCGATGAGCAGTTCTTC. It codes for CAWSRTGFDEQFF.

This clonotype was found once. This chain joins TRBV3-1 and TRBJ2-1; D is uncertain. V was trimmed by 3 bases and J by 2 bases, leaving 14 bases between them. Germline V gives CDR1 LGHDT, CDR2 YNNKEL (reference sequence). This CDR3 has 16 amino acids. The CDR3 loop is CASSQAYRPPYNEQFF. The DNA for the CDR3 is TGTGCCAGCAGCCAGGCCTACCGCCCCCCCTACAATGAGCAGTTCTTC.

The gene calls are TRBV7-3 and TRBJ2-3, with TRBD2 identical over 11 bases. CDR3 length: 15 amino acids. The trim removed 6 bases at V and 7 bases at J, leaving 9 bases unmatched. Germline CDR1 SGHTA, CDR2 FQGTGA. CDR3 nucleotides: TGTGCCAGCAGTCTACTAGCGGGAGAATTAAATACGCAGTATTTT. Protein product: CASSLLAGELNTQYF.

This sequence joins TRBV7-8 and TRBJ1-4; D not certain. V shed 3 bases and J shed 0 bases, with 8 bases lying between them. The CDR3 covers 15 residues. Germline V CDR1 and CDR2: SGHVS, FQNEAQ. CDR3 amino acids: CASSFGEATNEKLFF. DNA of the CDR3: TGTGCCAGCAGCTTTGGAGAAGCAACTAATGAAAAACTGTTTTTT.

The chain employs TRBV7-2 and TRBJ2-6; TRBD1 aligns across 7 bases. This CDR3 is 19 amino acids long. The V segment lost 5 bases and the J segment 0 bases; nucleotides outside the gene matches: 13. Germline loops: CDR1 SGHTA, CDR2 FQGNSA. DNA for the CDR3: TGTGCCAGCAGCGTTAGACAGGGCAGGGGTTCCTCTGGGGCCAACGTCCTGACTTTC. Encoded protein: CASSVRQGRGSSGANVLTF.

The CDR3 DNA follows: TGCAGTGCTAGGGCGTGGGGGGAGACCCAGTACTTC. Its translation: CSARAWGETQYF. The gene calls are TRBV20-1 and TRBJ2-5, with D possibly being TRBD1 or TRBD2 (5 bases each). This CDR3 spans 12 amino acids. The germline V gene has CDR1 DFQATT and CDR2 SNEGSKA (reference sequence). V gave up 3 bases and J gave up 5 bases, with 10 bases separating them.

This clonotype was counted only a few times. The chain is built from TRBV15 and TRBJ1-1, with D hard to call. This CDR3 spans 13 amino acids. The germline gives CDR1 LNHNV, CDR2 YYDKDF (reference sequence). Trimming took off 0 bases at V and 4 bases at J, with 6 bases between the two ends. CDR3 sequence reads: CATSRDRFTEAFF. CDR3 sequence (DNA): TGTGCCACCAGCAGAGATCGCTTCACTGAAGCTTTCTTT.

This clonotype was counted a few times. This chain joins TRBV28 and TRBJ2-4; TRBD1 agrees at 10 bases. Per germline, CDR1 MDHEN and CDR2 SYDVKM. The trim removed 6 bases at V and 8 bases at J, leaving 7 bases unmatched. CDR3 length: 14 amino acids. The CDR3 DNA sequence: TGTGCCAGCAGCCCCCCCGGGACAGGGGACATTCAGTACTTC. Its protein product is CASSPPGTGDIQYF.